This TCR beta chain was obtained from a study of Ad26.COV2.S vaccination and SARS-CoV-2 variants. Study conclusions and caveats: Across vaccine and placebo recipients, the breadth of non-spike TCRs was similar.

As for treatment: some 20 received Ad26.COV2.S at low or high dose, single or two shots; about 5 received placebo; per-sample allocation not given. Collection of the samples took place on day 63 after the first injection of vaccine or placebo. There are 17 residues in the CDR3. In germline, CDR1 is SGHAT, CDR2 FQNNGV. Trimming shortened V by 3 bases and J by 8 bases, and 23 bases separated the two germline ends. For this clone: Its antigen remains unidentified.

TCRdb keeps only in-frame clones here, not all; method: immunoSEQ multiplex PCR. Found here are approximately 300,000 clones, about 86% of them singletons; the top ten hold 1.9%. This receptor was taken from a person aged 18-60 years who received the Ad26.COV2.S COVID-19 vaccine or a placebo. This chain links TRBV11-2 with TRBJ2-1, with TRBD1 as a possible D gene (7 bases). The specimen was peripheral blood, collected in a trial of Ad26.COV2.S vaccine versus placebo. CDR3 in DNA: TGTGCCAGCAGCTTCCTGCGGGACAGCTTAACGGGCGATGAGCAGTTCTTC. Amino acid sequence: CASSFLRDSLTGDEQFF.